The 4 T cell receptor beta chains in this list originate from one sample, sequenced in a study of T cells after posttransplantation cyclophosphamide. Busulfan-fludarabine conditioning, marrow transplant, and cyclophosphamide on days +3 and +4 were administered. Clones were read by immunoSEQ multiplex PCR, and TCRdb kept only the in-frame ones, dropping some. The data show more than 9,000 clones, none appearing only once, with about 14% held by the ten largest. Specimen: PBMCs, collected after allogeneic stem cell transplant with posttransplant cyclophosphamide. The origin of the receptors is a female patient aged 35 to 55 who received an allogeneic stem cell transplant from a related donor, was CMV-positive, and had no GVHD. T cells may partly derive from the graft donor.

This clone was counted ten times or more. The V call is TRBV27, the J call TRBJ1-3; unclear D gene. CDR3 length equals 15 residues. CDR1 is MNHEY and CDR2 is SMNVEV in the germline V gene (reference sequence). V gave up 4 bases and J gave up 4 bases, with 14 bases separating them. The CDR3 loop reads CASSWARGLGNTIYF. DNA of the CDR3: TGTGCCAGCAGTTGGGCCCGGGGTCTCGGAAACACCATATATTTT.

Many counts were recorded for this clone. The V call is TRBV6-5, the J call TRBJ2-2, with D possibly being TRBD1 (6 bases). The CDR3 runs to 13 residues. With 6 bases removed from V and 6 bases from J, the gap between germline ends came to 11 bases. CDR1 is MNHEY and CDR2 is SVGAGI in the germline V gene. The CDR3 loop reads CASRATGPGELFF. The CDR3 DNA is TGTGCCAGCAGGGCAACAGGGCCCGGGGAGCTGTTTTTT.

This clone appeared many times. The chain has TRBV7-3 and TRBJ2-1; TRBD2 matches 10 bases. Germline V gene sequence: CDR1 SGHTA, CDR2 FQGTGA. The CDR3 sequence is 15 residues long. Trimming took 4 bases from V and 7 from J; bases not matched to a gene: 7. The CDR3 loop is CASSSPSGRTNEQFF. The CDR3 DNA sequence: TGTGCCAGCAGCTCACCTAGCGGGAGAACGAATGAGCAGTTCTTC.

Many counts were recorded for this clone. The chain has TRBV5-4 and TRBJ1-3; D might be TRBD1 (6 bases). The V end was cut by 1 base, the J end by 2 bases, with 13 bases between. The CDR3 contains 16 residues. Germline values: CDR1 SGHNT, CDR2 YYREEE (reference sequence). CDR3 DNA: TGTGCCAGCAGCTTGAGAATTGGGGGCCCTGGAAACACCATATATTTT. Encoded protein: CASSLRIGGPGNTIYF. Variable domain in full (rest from reference TRBV5-4 and TRBJ1-3): ETGVTQSPTHLIKTRGQQVTLRCSSQSGHNTVSWYQQALGQGPQFIFQYYREEENGRGNFPPRFSGLQFPNYSSELNVNALELDDSALYLCASSLRIGGPGNTIYFGEGSWLTVV.